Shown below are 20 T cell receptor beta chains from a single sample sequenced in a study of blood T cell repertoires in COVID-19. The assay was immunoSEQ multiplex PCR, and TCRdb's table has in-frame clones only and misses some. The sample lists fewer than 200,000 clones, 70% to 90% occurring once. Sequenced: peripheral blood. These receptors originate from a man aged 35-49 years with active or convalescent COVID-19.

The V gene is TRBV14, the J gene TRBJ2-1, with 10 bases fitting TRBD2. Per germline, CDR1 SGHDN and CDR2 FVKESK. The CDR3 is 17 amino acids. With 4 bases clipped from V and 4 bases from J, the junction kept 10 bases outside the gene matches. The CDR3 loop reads CASSPRRTSGGYNEQFF. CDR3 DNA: TGTGCCAGCAGCCCCAGAAGGACTAGCGGCGGTTACAATGAGCAGTTCTTC.

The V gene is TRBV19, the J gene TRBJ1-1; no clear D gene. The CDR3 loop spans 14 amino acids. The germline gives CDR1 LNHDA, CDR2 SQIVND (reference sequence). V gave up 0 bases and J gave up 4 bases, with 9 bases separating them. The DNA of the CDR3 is TGTGCCAGTAGTATAGAAACGGGAACCACTGAAGCTTTCTTT. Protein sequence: CASSIETGTTEAFF.

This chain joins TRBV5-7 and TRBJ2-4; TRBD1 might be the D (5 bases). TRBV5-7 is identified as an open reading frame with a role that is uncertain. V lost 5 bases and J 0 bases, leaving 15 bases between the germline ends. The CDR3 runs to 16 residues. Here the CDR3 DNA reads TGTGCCAGCAGAACGCTAACAGGTTTAGCCAAAAACATTCAGTACTTC. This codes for CASRTLTGLAKNIQYF.

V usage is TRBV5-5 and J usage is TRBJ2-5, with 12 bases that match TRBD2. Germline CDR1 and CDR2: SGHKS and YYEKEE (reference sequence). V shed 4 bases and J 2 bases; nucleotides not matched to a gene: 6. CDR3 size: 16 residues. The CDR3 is CASSPYGTSGQETQYF. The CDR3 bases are TGTGCCAGCAGCCCCTACGGGACTAGCGGGCAAGAGACCCAGTACTTC.

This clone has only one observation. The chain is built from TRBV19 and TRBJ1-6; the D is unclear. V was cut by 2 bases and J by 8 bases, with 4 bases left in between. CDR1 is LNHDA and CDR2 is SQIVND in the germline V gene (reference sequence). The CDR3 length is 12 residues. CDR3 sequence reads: CASSIQDSPLHF. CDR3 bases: TGTGCCAGTAGTATACAGGATTCACCCCTCCACTTT.

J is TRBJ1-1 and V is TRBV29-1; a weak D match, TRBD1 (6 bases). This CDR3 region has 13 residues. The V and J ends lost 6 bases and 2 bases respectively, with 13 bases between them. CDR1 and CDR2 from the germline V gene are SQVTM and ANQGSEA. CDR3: CSVSRGTNTEAFF. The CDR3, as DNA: TGCAGCGTCTCCAGGGGCACTAACACTGAAGCTTTCTTT.

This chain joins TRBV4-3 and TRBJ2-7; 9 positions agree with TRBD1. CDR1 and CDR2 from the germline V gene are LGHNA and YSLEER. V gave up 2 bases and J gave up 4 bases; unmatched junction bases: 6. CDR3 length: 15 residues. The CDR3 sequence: CASSQRDRAMYEQYF. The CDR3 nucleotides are TGCGCCAGCAGCCAACGGGACAGGGCTATGTACGAGCAGTACTTC.

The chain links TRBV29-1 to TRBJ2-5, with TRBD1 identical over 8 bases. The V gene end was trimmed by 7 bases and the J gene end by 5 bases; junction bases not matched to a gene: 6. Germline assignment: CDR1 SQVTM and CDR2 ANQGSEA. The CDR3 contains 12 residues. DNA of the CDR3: TGCAGCGCCAGGGGACAGGAGGAGACCCAGTACTTC. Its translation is CSARGQEETQYF. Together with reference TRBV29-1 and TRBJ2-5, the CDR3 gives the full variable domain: SAVISQKPSRDICQRGTSLTIQCQVDSQVTMMFWYRQQPGQSLTLIATANQGSEATYESGFVIDKFPISRPNLTFSTLTVSNMSPEDSSIYLCSARGQEETQYFGPGTRLLVL.

The CDR3 nucleotides are TGCGCCAGCAGCTCGTCCTGGACAGGGGGCGGCTACGAGCAGTACTTC. Its translation: CASSSSWTGGGYEQYF. This chain connects TRBV5-1 to TRBJ2-7; 11 bases map to TRBD1. V lost 3 bases to trimming and J lost 3 bases; unmatched junction nucleotides: 8. This CDR3 region has 16 residues. Per the germline V gene, CDR1 is SGHRS and CDR2 is YFSETQ.

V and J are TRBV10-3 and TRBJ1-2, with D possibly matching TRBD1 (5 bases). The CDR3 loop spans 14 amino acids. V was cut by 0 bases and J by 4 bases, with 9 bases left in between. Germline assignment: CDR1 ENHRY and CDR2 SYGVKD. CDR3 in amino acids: CAISESGGGYGYTF. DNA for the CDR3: TGTGCCATCAGTGAGTCGGGGGGAGGCTATGGCTACACCTTC.

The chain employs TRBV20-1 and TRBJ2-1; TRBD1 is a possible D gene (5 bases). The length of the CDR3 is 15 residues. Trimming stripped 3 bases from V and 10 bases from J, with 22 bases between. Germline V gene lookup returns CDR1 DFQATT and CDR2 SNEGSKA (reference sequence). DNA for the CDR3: TGCAGTGCTAGTGTTCGGCAGGGAAACCCCAGGGAGCAGTTCTTC. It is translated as CSASVRQGNPREQFF.

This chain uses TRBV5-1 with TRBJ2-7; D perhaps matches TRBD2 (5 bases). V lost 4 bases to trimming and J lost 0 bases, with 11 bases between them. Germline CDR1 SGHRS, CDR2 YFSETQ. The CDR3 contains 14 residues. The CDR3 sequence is CASSDYSSSYEQYF. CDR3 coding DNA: TGCGCCAGCAGCGACTACAGCAGCTCCTACGAGCAGTACTTC. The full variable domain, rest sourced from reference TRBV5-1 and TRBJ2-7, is KAGVTQTPRYLIKTRGQQVTLSCSPISGHRSVSWYQQTPGQGLQFLFEYFSETQRNKGNFPGRFSGRQFSNSRSEMNVSTLELGDSALYLCASSDYSSSYEQYFGPGTRLTVT.

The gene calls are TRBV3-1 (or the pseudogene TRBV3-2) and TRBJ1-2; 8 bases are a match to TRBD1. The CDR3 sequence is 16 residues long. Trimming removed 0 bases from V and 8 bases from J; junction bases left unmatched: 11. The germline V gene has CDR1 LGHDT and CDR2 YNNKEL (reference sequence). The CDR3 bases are TGTGCCAGCAGCCAAGATCCGGCGACAGGGGCACGGGGCTACACCTTC. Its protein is CASSQDPATGARGYTF.

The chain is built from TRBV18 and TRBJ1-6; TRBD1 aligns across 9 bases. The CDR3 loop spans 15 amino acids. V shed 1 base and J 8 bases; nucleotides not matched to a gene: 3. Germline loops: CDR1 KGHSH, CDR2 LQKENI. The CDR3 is CASSPQTGGDSPLHF. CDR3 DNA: TGTGCCAGCTCACCACAAACAGGGGGCGATTCACCCCTCCACTTT. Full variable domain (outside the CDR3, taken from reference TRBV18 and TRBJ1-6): NAGVMQNPRHLVRRRGQEARLRCSPMKGHSHVYWYRQLPEEGLKFMVYLQKENIIDESGMPKERFSAEFPKEGPSILRIQQVVRGDSAAYFCASSPQTGGDSPLHFGNGTRLTVT.

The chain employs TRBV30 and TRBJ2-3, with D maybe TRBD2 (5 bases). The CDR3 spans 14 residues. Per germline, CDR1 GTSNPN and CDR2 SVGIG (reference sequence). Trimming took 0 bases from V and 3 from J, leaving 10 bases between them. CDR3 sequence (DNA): TGTGCCTGGAGTGTAACCCGGAGGACAGATACGCAGTATTTT. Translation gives CAWSVTRRTDTQYF.

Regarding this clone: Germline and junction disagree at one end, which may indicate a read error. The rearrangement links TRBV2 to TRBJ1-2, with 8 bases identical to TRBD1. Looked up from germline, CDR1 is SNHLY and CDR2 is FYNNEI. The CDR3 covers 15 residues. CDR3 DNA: TGTGCCAGCAGGGAAGGACAGGGCGTCGAACATGGCTACACCTTC. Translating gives CASREGQGVEHGYTF. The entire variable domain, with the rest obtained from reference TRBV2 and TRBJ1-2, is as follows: EPEVTQTPSHQVTQMGQEVILRCVPISNHLYFYWYRQILGQKVEFLVSFYNNEISEKSEIFDDQFSVERPDGSNFTLKIRSTKLEDSAMYFCASREGQGVEHGYTFGSGTRLTVV.

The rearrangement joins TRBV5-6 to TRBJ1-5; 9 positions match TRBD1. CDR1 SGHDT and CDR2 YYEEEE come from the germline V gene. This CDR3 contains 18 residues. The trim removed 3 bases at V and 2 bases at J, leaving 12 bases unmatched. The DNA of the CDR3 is TGTGCCAGCAGCTCCAATCCGGGACAGGGTGGGGGCAATCAGCCCCAGCATTTT. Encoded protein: CASSSNPGQGGGNQPQHF.

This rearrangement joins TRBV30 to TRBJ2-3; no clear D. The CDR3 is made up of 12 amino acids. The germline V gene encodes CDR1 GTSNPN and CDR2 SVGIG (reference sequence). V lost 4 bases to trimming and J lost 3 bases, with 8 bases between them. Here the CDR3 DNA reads TGTGCCTGGAACCGGAGAACAGATACGCAGTATTTT. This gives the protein CAWNRRTDTQYF.

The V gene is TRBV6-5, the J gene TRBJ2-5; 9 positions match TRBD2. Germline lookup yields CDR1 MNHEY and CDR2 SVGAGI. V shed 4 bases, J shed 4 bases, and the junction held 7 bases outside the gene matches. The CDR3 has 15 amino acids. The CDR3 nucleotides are TGTGCCAGCAGTTCGAGGCGGGGGGGCAGAGAGACCCAGTACTTC. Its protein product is CASSSRRGGRETQYF.

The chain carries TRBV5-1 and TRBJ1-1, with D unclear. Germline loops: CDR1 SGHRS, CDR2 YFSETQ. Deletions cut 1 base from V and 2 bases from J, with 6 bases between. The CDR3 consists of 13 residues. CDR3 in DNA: TGCGCCAGCAGCTTGCAGGATAACACTGAAGCTTTCTTT. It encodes CASSLQDNTEAFF.